These 9 T cell receptor beta chains were sequenced from one sample in a study of identical twins (dated by TCRdb to about 2016). Library preparation used 5' RACE. The listed sequencing device is Illumina HiSeq 2000. TCRdb passed the public sequencing reads through fastp at Q25 and MiXCR, retaining productive beta sequences. For every CDR3 protein sequence, its rows merge into one entry that carries the most common genes and DNA. Counted in this sample were roughly 710,000 distinct CDR3 sequences; around 6.1% of them appeared once. The ten largest clonotypes hold approximately 1.6% of the sample. The specimen was naive T cells sorted from blood. Reading the label with the study, this specimen's cell subset or site is: cells isolated with a human naive T-cell isolation kit. The receptors shown here come from a man aged 18 to 35 in good health.

This clonotype was found many times. The rearrangement links TRBV29-1 to TRBJ1-3, with TRBD1 identical over 7 bases. J lost 3 bases, V lost 6 bases, and 5 bases had no gene match. CDR3 size: 13 residues. In germline, CDR1 is SQVTM, CDR2 ANQGSEA. The CDR3 DNA sequence: TGCAGCGTCCAGGGGGTGGGTGGAAACACCATATATTTT. It is translated as CSVQGVGGNTIYF. Filled out from reference TRBV29-1 and TRBJ1-3, the complete variable domain reads SAVISQKPSRDICQRGTSLTIQCQVDSQVTMMFWYRQQPGQSLTLIATANQGSEATYESGFVIDKFPISRPNLTFSTLTVSNMSPEDSSIYLCSVQGVGGNTIYFGEGSWLTVV.

This clonotype showed up just a few times. The CDR3: CSARETGMNTEAFF. The CDR3 DNA sequence: TGCAGTGCTAGAGAGACGGGGATGAACACTGAAGCTTTCTTT. V is TRBV20-1 and J is TRBJ1-1, with unresolved D. Trimming took 0 bases from V and 0 from J, leaving 8 bases between them. CDR1 and CDR2 (germline): DFQATT, SNEGSKA (reference sequence). The CDR3 is made up of 14 amino acids.

This clonotype was observed at least ten times. The J gene is TRBJ2-5, the V gene TRBV20-1; no firm D call. The germline gives CDR1 DFQATT, CDR2 SNEGSKA (reference sequence). Trimming stripped 3 bases from V and 4 bases from J, with 9 bases between. This CDR3 is 12 amino acids long. The CDR3 protein is CSARGDRETQYF. The DNA of the CDR3 is TGCAGTGCTAGGGGCGACCGAGAGACCCAGTACTTC.

This clonotype was counted many times. The rearrangement joins TRBV7-9 to TRBJ2-1; D not certain. Trimming removed 5 bases at V and 2 bases at J, with 16 bases between. Germline V lookup: CDR1 SEHNR, CDR2 FQNEAQ (reference sequence). The CDR3 is 16 residues long. The DNA of the CDR3 is TGTGCCAGCAGCGACCCGGGTCAAGTGGCCTACAATGAGCAGTTCTTC. Translation gives CASSDPGQVAYNEQFF.

The V and J genes are TRBV5-1 and TRBJ1-1; D not resolved. Trimming took off 2 bases at V and 4 bases at J, with 12 bases between the two ends. The CDR3 is made up of 14 amino acids. Germline V gives CDR1 SGHRS, CDR2 YFSETQ. The CDR3 region is CASSLGRSVTEAFF. CDR3 coding DNA: TGCGCCAGCAGCTTAGGTAGGTCGGTCACTGAAGCTTTCTTT.

This chain joins TRBV10-2 and TRBJ2-1; 7 positions agree with TRBD1. V lost 2 bases, J lost 8 bases, and 9 bases stayed unmatched. This CDR3 is built from 15 residues. Per germline, CDR1 WSHSY and CDR2 SAAADI. CDR3: CASSEDRDKAYEQFF. The CDR3 DNA reads TGCGCCAGCAGTGAGGACAGGGACAAGGCATATGAGCAGTTCTTC.

The J gene is TRBJ2-5, the V gene TRBV5-5; D remains unclear. The V gene's germline CDR1 is SGHKS and CDR2 YYEKEE (reference sequence). V lost 0 bases, J lost 5 bases, and 11 bases lay in between. There are 14 residues in the CDR3. The DNA for the CDR3 is TGTGCCAGCAGCTTGGGCCCGTCGGCGGAGACCCAGTACTTC. Translating it yields CASSLGPSAETQYF.

This clonotype was recorded many times. The CDR3 sequence: CSARKQGATDTQYF. The CDR3 DNA follows: TGCAGTGCTAGAAAGCAGGGGGCCACAGATACGCAGTATTTT. The chain links TRBV20-1 to TRBJ2-3; 8 bases are a match to TRBD1. Looked up from germline, CDR1 is DFQATT and CDR2 is SNEGSKA (reference sequence). There are 14 residues in the CDR3. V shed 2 bases, J shed 2 bases, and the junction held 3 bases outside the gene matches.

This clonotype showed up just a few times. V gene TRBV10-3 combines with J gene TRBJ2-2; 11 bases align to TRBD1. The ends lost 8 bases at V and 5 bases at J; junction bases unmatched: 7. The CDR3 covers 15 residues. Germline V gene data show CDR1 as ENHRY and CDR2 as SYGVKD. CDR3 region: CAISGQGAQTGELFF. The CDR3 coding sequence is TGTGCCATCTCCGGACAGGGGGCCCAAACCGGGGAGCTGTTTTTT.